These 22 T cell receptor beta chains share one sample of origin, sequenced in a study of cytomegalovirus exposure and HLA in healthy donors. 60 Vbeta and 13 Jbeta primers were used in PCR. Profiled with immunoSEQ multiplex PCR; TCRdb holds only in-frame clones, not every one. The sample carries some 190,000 clones, around 80% recorded once. Sequencing was done on a sample of PBMCs. The origin of the receptors is a male donor in good health and CMV-seronegative.

The V call is TRBV4-1, the J call TRBJ2-7; no firm D call. Germline assignment: CDR1 MGHRA and CDR2 YSYEKL. Trimming pared 4 bases from V and 5 bases from J, leaving 9 bases between. The CDR3 spans 12 residues. The CDR3 DNA follows: TGCGCCAGCAGCCCCCCCGGAGACGAGCAGTACTTC. This translates into CASSPPGDEQYF.

The chain has TRBV2 and TRBJ2-2; 9 nucleotides agree with TRBD1. V lost 6 bases to trimming and J lost 3 bases; unmatched junction nucleotides: 11. Per the germline V gene, CDR1 is SNHLY and CDR2 is FYNNEI. CDR3 length: 17 residues. The CDR3 reads CASRPQTGGLDTGELFF. DNA of the CDR3: TGTGCCAGCAGACCCCAAACAGGGGGCTTGGACACCGGGGAGCTGTTTTTT.

The V call is TRBV28, the J call TRBJ2-5; TRBD2 agrees at 7 bases. The J call is uncertain, as TRBJ2-7 better fits the DNA end. Germline V gene data show CDR1 as MDHEN and CDR2 as SYDVKM. This CDR3 is built from 13 residues. The CDR3 coding sequence is TGTGCCGCCCAGGGACTAAAGTACTACGAGCAGTACTTC. It codes for CAAQGLKYYEQYF.

This rearrangement joins TRBV2 to TRBJ1-3; D gene ambiguous. The CDR3 is 13 residues long. Trimming took off 5 bases at V and 4 bases at J, with 9 bases between the two ends. Germline values: CDR1 SNHLY, CDR2 FYNNEI. CDR3 nucleotides: TGTGCCAGCAGTTACGGGTTCGGAAACACCATATATTTT. It codes for CASSYGFGNTIYF. Full variable domain (missing parts from reference TRBV2 and TRBJ1-3): EPEVTQTPSHQVTQMGQEVILRCVPISNHLYFYWYRQILGQKVEFLVSFYNNEISEKSEIFDDQFSVERPDGSNFTLKIRSTKLEDSAMYFCASSYGFGNTIYFGEGSWLTVV.

The gene calls are TRBV7-3 and TRBJ2-2; TRBD2 aligns across 7 bases. From germline, CDR1 is SGHTA and CDR2 FQGTGA. Trimming cost V 6 bases and J 4 bases; bases outside gene matches: 5. The CDR3 extends over 14 amino acids. The CDR3 DNA sequence: TGTGCCAGCAGGGGCGGGAGCGGCACCGGGGAGCTGTTTTTT. This encodes CASRGGSGTGELFF.

The CDR3 here is CASGYLPEGAYEQYF. For the CDR3, the DNA is TGTGCCAGCGGATACCTACCGGAGGGAGCCTACGAGCAGTACTTC. The gene calls are TRBV6-1 and TRBJ2-7; TRBD2 is a possible D gene (6 bases). V lost 8 bases and J lost 2, with 19 bases in between. The germline V gene has CDR1 MNHNS and CDR2 SASEGT. The CDR3 runs to 15 residues.

The gene calls are TRBV19 and TRBJ1-4; 8 bases are a match to TRBD1. Per germline, CDR1 LNHDA and CDR2 SQIVND (reference sequence). The CDR3 runs to 15 residues. The trim removed 4 bases at V and 7 bases at J, leaving 8 bases unmatched. The CDR3 loop reads CASSSGTGRGEKLFF. CDR3 nucleotide sequence: TGTGCCAGTAGTAGCGGGACAGGCCGTGGTGAAAAACTGTTTTTT. The whole variable domain, remainder taken from reference TRBV19 and TRBJ1-4, is DGGITQSPKYLFRKEGQNVTLSCEQNLNHDAMYWYRQDPGQGLRLIYYSQIVNDFQKGDIAEGYSVSREKKESFPLTVTSAQKNPTAFYLCASSSGTGRGEKLFFGSGTQLSVL.

The gene calls are TRBV15 and TRBJ2-7, with D perhaps matching TRBD1 (5 bases). This CDR3 region has 16 residues. Deletions cut 0 bases from V and 3 bases from J, with 15 bases between. Germline V gene sequence: CDR1 LNHNV, CDR2 YYDKDF (reference sequence). The CDR3 sequence: CATSRDPSGQVYEQYF. CDR3 in DNA: TGTGCCACCAGCAGAGATCCATCAGGGCAGGTCTACGAGCAGTACTTC.

This rearrangement joins TRBV27 to TRBJ2-4; 8 nucleotides line up with TRBD1. The ends lost 5 bases at V and 8 bases at J; junction bases unmatched: 14. This CDR3 has 16 residues. The germline CDR1 and CDR2 sequences are MNHEY and SMNVEV (reference sequence). DNA for the CDR3: TGTGCCAGCAGTCCGGAGGGACAGGTGACGTGGGACATTCAGTACTTC. It yields the protein CASSPEGQVTWDIQYF.

The chain is built from TRBV5-4 and TRBJ2-7; 9 nucleotides align to TRBD2. Per germline, CDR1 SGHNT and CDR2 YYREEE (reference sequence). The CDR3 contains 15 residues. The V segment lost 1 base and the J segment 4 bases; nucleotides outside the gene matches: 6. CDR3 in DNA: TGTGCCAGCAGCTTGTTGGGTAGCGGGAGTTACGAGCAGTACTTC. Its translation: CASSLLGSGSYEQYF.

J is TRBJ2-7 and V is TRBV5-6, with 8 bases aligning to TRBD1. J gave up 5 bases and V 4 bases, and 11 bases lay outside the gene matches. The CDR3 totals 15 residues. Germline V gene sequence: CDR1 SGHDT, CDR2 YYEEEE. The CDR3 protein is CASSQLRDRSHEQYF. The DNA for the CDR3 is TGTGCCAGCAGCCAACTCCGGGACAGGTCCCACGAGCAGTACTTC. The full variable domain, rest sourced from reference TRBV5-6 and TRBJ2-7, is DAGVTQSPTHLIKTRGQQVTLRCSPKSGHDTVSWYQQALGQGPQFIFQYYEEEERQRGNFPDRFSGHQFPNYSSELNVNALLLGDSALYLCASSQLRDRSHEQYFGPGTRLTVT.

This chain uses TRBV7-2 with TRBJ1-5; 8 bases fit TRBD1. Trimming removed 4 bases from V and 6 bases from J; junction bases left unmatched: 5. CDR3 length equals 14 residues. In germline, CDR1 is SGHTA, CDR2 FQGNSA. Here the CDR3 DNA reads TGTGCCAGCAGCTCCGGACAGGGCCCTCAGCCCCAGCATTTT. This translates into CASSSGQGPQPQHF.

The V call is TRBV28, the J call TRBJ2-5; 14 bases align to TRBD2. The CDR3 covers 15 residues. The V segment lost 4 bases and the J segment 4 bases; nucleotides outside the gene matches: 2. Germline CDR1 MDHEN, CDR2 SYDVKM. Here the CDR3 reads CASSSTSGRVETQYF. For the CDR3, the DNA is TGTGCCAGCAGTTCGACTAGCGGGAGGGTAGAGACCCAGTACTTC.

V and J are TRBV28 and TRBJ1-2; D uncertain. The CDR3 loop spans 13 amino acids. The germline gives CDR1 MDHEN, CDR2 SYDVKM. With 7 bases removed from V and 6 bases from J, the gap between germline ends came to 15 bases. DNA for the CDR3: TGTGCCAGCATCCCTTTTCCCTCCCATGGCTACACCTTC. Its translation: CASIPFPSHGYTF.

The chain has TRBV29-1 and TRBJ1-2, with D perhaps TRBD1 (5 bases). V was pared by 3 bases and J by 8 bases, with 22 bases between. Germline loops: CDR1 SQVTM, CDR2 ANQGSEA. CDR3 length: 15 residues. The CDR3 loop reads CSVDLGLGLGWGYTF. The CDR3 bases are TGCAGCGTTGATTTGGGACTTGGGTTGGGCTGGGGCTACACCTTC.

This rearrangement joins TRBV29-1 to TRBJ2-7; 12 bases are a match to TRBD2. Germline CDR1 SQVTM, CDR2 ANQGSEA. With 7 bases clipped from V and 2 bases from J, the junction kept 3 bases outside the gene matches. The CDR3 totals 13 residues. As DNA, the CDR3 is TGCAGCGCCAGGACTAGCGGGGCCTACGAGCAGTACTTC. It translates to CSARTSGAYEQYF.

A single count supports this clone. The V gene is TRBV6-5, the J gene TRBJ2-7, with TRBD1 as a possible D gene (6 bases). Deletions cut 8 bases from V and 2 bases from J, with 22 bases between. The CDR3 covers 16 residues. Per germline, CDR1 MNHEY and CDR2 SVGAGI. The CDR3 DNA reads TGTGCCAGCCGTTGGTACCGACAGGACCCGACCTACGAGCAGTACTTC. Translating it yields CASRWYRQDPTYEQYF.

The V and J genes are TRBV28 and TRBJ2-3; D is uncertain. The CDR3 contains 12 residues. V lost 4 bases and J lost 5, with 7 bases in between. The germline V gene has CDR1 MDHEN and CDR2 SYDVKM. The CDR3 loop is CASSSQIDTQYF. The CDR3 coding sequence is TGTGCCAGCAGTTCCCAAATAGATACGCAGTATTTT.

In its sample, this clone was seen once. This chain uses TRBV7-6 with TRBJ2-7; 7 bases align to TRBD2. There are 19 residues in the CDR3. The trim removed 2 bases at V and 0 bases at J, leaving 16 bases unmatched. CDR1 is SGHVS and CDR2 is FNYEAQ in the germline V gene. The CDR3 DNA reads as TGTGCCAGCAGCTTAAGGTCTGCAGGCGGGAGTTCCTCCTCCTACGAGCAGTACTTC. Translating it yields CASSLRSAGGSSSSYEQYF. The whole variable domain, remainder taken from reference TRBV7-6 and TRBJ2-7, is GAGVSQSPRYKVTKRGQDVALRCDPISGHVSLYWYRQALGQGPEFLTYFNYEAQQDKSGLPNDRFSAERPEGSISTLTIQRTEQRDSAMYRCASSLRSAGGSSSSYEQYFGPGTRLTVT.

The rearrangement joins TRBV28 to TRBJ2-7; 10 nucleotides match TRBD1. Germline V gene lookup returns CDR1 MDHEN and CDR2 SYDVKM. The V gene end was trimmed by 6 bases and the J gene end by 5 bases; junction bases not matched to a gene: 13. The CDR3 totals 16 residues. This CDR3 is CASSRTGTGVDNEQYF. The DNA of the CDR3 is TGTGCCAGCAGCCGCACCGGGACAGGGGTGGACAACGAGCAGTACTTC.

This clone was seen ten or more times. V and J are TRBV5-6 and TRBJ1-2, with TRBD1 as a possible D gene (5 bases). The CDR3 contains 17 residues. Per the germline V gene, CDR1 is SGHDT and CDR2 is YYEEEE. V was trimmed by 2 bases and J by 4 bases, leaving 21 bases between them. CDR3 amino acids: CASSLYSGLRGSYGYTF. The DNA for the CDR3 is TGTGCCAGCAGCTTATACTCCGGCTTAAGGGGCTCCTATGGCTACACCTTC.

This chain connects TRBV28 to TRBJ1-2; D possibly corresponds to TRBD1 (5 bases). Germline CDR1 reads MDHEN; CDR2 reads SYDVKM. The CDR3 has 13 amino acids. The V end lost 5 bases, the J end lost 10 bases, and 17 bases lay between the germline ends. The chain's CDR3 is CASSEEGRDDYTF. The CDR3 nucleotides are TGTGCCAGCAGTGAGGAGGGACGGGACGACTACACCTTC.